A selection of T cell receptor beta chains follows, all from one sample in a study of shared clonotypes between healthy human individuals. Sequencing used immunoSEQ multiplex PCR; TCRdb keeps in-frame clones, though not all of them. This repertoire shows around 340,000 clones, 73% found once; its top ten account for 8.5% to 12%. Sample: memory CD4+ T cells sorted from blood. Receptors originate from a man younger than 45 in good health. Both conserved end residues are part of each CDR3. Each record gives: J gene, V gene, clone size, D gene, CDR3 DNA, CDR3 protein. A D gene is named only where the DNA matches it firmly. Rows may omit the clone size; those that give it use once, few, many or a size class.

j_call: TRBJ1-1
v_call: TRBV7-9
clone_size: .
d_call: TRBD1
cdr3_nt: TGTGCCAGCAGATTTGCGGACAGGCCGAACACTGAAGCTTTCTTT
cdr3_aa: CASRFADRPNTEAFF

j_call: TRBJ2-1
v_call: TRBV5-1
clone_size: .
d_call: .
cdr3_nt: TGCGCCAGCAGCTCCGGACTGAACAATGAGCAGTTCTTC
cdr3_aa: CASSSGLNNEQFF

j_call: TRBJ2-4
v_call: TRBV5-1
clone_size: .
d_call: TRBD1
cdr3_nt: TGCGCCAGCAGCTTGAAGGGGACAGGAAACATTCAGTACTTC
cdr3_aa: CASSLKGTGNIQYF

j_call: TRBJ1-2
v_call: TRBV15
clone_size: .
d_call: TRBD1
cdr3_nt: TGTGCCACCAGCAGAACCGGGACAGCGATGAACTATGGCTACACCTTC
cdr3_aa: CATSRTGTAMNYGYTF

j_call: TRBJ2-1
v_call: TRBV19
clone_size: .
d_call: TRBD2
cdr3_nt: TGTGCCAGTAAGCGGGAGGGTTACAATGAGCAGTTCTTC
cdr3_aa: CASKREGYNEQFF

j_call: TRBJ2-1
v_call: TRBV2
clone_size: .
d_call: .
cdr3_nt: TGTGCCAGCAGTGATCCCGATGAGCAGTTCTTC
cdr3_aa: CASSDPDEQFF

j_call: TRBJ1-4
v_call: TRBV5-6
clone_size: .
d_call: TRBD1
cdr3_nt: TGTGCCAGCAGCTTGGGACAGGGTGAAAAACTGTTTTTT
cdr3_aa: CASSLGQGEKLFF

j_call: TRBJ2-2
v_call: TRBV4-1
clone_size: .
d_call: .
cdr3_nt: TGCGCCAGCAGCCTCAGGGGTATCGGGGAGCTGTTTTTT
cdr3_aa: CASSLRGIGELFF

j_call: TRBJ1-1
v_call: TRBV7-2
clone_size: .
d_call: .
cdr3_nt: TGTGCCAGCAGCCAACAATGGGGAGGGAGGGCTGAAGCTTTCTTT
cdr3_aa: CASSQQWGGRAEAFF

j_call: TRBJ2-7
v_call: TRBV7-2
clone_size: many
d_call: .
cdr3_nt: TGTGCCAGCAGCTTGACATACGAGCAGTACTTC
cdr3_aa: CASSLTYEQYF

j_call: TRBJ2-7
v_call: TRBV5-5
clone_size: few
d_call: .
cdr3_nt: TGTGCCAGCAGAGGAGGTCCAGGGATTCAATACGAGCAGTACTTC
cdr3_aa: CASRGGPGIQYEQYF

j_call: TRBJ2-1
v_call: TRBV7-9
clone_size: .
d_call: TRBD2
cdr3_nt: TGTGCCAGCAGCTTGTGGCTAGCGGATTACAATGAGCAGTTCTTC
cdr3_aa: CASSLWLADYNEQFF

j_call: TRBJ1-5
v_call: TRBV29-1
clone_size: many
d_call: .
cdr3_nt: TGCAGCGTTGGGATGGGGCAGGGTAGCAATCAGCCCCAGCATTTT
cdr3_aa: CSVGMGQGSNQPQHF

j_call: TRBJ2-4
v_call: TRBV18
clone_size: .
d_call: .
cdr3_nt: TGTGCCAGCTCACCCCCCACCTCCGCCAAAAACATTCAGTACTTC
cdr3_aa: CASSPPTSAKNIQYF

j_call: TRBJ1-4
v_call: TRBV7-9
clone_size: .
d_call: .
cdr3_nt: TGTGCCAGCAGCTTAAGCGGAACTAATGAAAAACTGTTTTTT
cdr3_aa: CASSLSGTNEKLFF

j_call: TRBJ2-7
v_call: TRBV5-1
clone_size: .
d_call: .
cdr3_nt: TGCGCCAGCAGTCGGGACCAGATCTACGAGCAGTACTTC
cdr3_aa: CASSRDQIYEQYF

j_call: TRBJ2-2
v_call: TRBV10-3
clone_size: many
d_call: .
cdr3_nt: TGTGCCATCAGTGGGCTTGGTGGGACCGGGGAGCTGTTTTTT
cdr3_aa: CAISGLGGTGELFF